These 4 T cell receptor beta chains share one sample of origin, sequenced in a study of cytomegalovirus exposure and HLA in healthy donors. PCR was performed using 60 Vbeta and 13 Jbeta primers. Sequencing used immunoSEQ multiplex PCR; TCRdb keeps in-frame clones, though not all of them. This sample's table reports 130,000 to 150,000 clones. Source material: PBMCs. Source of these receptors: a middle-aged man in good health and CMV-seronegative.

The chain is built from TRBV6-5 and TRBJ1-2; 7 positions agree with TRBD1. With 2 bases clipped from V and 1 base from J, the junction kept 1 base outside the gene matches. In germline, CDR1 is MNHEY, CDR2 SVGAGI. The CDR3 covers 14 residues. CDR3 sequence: CASSYRGRNYGYTF. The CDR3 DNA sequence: TGTGCCAGCAGTTACAGGGGGCGTAACTATGGCTACACCTTC.

The CDR3 DNA sequence: TGCGCCAGCAGCCAAGAGTTTAGACAGGGCTGGGGCTACACCTTC. It specifies CASSQEFRQGWGYTF. The chain joins TRBV4-3 to TRBJ1-2; 7 nucleotides align to TRBD1. The germline V gene encodes CDR1 LGHNA and CDR2 YSLEER. CDR3 size: 15 residues. The trim removed 0 bases at V and 8 bases at J, leaving 9 bases unmatched.

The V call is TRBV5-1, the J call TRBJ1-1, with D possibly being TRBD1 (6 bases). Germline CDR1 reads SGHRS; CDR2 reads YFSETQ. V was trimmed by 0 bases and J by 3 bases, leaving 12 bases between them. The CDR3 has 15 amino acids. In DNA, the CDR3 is TGCGCCAGCAGCTTGGCCTTGGACAGAGACACTGAAGCTTTCTTT. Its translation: CASSLALDRDTEAFF.

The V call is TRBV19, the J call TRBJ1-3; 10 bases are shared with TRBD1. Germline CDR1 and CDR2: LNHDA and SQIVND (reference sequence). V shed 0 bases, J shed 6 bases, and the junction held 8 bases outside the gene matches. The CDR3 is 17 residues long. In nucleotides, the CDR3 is TGTGCCAGTAGTATAGATGAGTGCGGGACAGGGGCAAACACCATATATTTT. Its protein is CASSIDECGTGANTIYF.